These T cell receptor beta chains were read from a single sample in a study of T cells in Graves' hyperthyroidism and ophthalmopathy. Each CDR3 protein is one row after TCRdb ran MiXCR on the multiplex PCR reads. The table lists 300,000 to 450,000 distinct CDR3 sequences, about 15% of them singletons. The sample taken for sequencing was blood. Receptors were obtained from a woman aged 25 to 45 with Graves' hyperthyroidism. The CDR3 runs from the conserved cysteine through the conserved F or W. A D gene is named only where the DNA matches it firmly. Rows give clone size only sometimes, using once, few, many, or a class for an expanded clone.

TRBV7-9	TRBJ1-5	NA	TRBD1	TGTGCCAGCAGCCCCAACAGGGGGCATCAGCCCCAGCATTTT	CASSPNRGHQPQHF
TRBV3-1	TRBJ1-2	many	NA	TGTGCCAGCAGCCAAGTTTTAGGGTCCTATGGCTACACCTTC	CASSQVLGSYGYTF
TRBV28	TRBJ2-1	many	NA	TGTGCCAGCAGTTTTCCGGCGGGATTTAATGAGCAGTTCTTC	CASSFPAGFNEQFF
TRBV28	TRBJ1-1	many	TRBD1	TGTGCCAGCAGGGGGGGACAGCGGTTCTTGAACACTGAAGCTTTCTTT	CASRGGQRFLNTEAFF
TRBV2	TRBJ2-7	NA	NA	TGTGCCAGCAGTGAAGCCCTAAGGTACTCCGAGCAGTACTTC	CASSEALRYSEQYF
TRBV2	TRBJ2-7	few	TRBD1	TGTGCCAGCAGTGAAGCGCTGATAGGGGGACAGGGGGGCTACGAGCAGTACTTC	CASSEALIGGQGGYEQYF
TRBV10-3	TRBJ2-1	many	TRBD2	TGTGCCAGTCGTACTAGCGGGGAAAGAACTCACAATGAGCAGTTCTTC	CASRTSGERTHNEQFF
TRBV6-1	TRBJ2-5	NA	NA	TGTGCCAGCAGTGCGGGAGCCCACCAAGAGACCCAGTACTTC	CASSAGAHQETQYF
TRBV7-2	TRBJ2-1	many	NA	TGTGCCAGCAGCTTCCGCCAGGGGTACGGTGAGCAGTTCTTC	CASSFRQGYGEQFF
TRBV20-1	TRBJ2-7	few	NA	TGCAGTGCTAGATTCGACTACGAGCAGTACTTC	CSARFDYEQYF
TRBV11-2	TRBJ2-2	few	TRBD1	TGTGCCAGCAGGAGCCAGAGGGGACAGAGCTCGAACACCGGGGAGCTGTTTTTT	CASRSQRGQSSNTGELFF
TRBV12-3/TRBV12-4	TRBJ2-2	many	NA	TGTGCCAGCCGACTCCTTAGCGTATCGAACACCGGGGAGCTGTTTTTT	CASRLLSVSNTGELFF
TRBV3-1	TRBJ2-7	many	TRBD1	TGTGCCAGCAGCCAGGGATCCGGGACAGGGGGCTACGAGCAGTACTTC	CASSQGSGTGGYEQYF
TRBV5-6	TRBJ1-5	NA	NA	TGTGCCAGCAGCTTGTTAGGGGAAGCTCAGCCCCAGCATTTT	CASSLLGEAQPQHF
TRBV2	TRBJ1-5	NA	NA	TGTGCCTCAAAAGGGGGGGGGCCTATCAATCAGCCCCAGCATTTT	CASKGGGPINQPQHF
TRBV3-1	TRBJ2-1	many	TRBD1	TGTGCCAGCAGCCCCATCAGGACAGGGAGTAACAATGAGCAGTTCTTC	CASSPIRTGSNNEQFF
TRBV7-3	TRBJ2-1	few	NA	TGTGCCAGCAGCTTAAGTCAGAGGAATGAGCAGTTCTTC	CASSLSQRNEQFF